This entry describes one TCR beta chain. Its antigen is unknown. The junction differs from germline at one of its ends, possibly a read error. CDR1 is KGHDR and CDR2 is SFDVKD in the germline V gene. This CDR3 region has 17 residues. Produced via immunoSEQ multiplex PCR; TCRdb's table is partial and in-frame only. The sample yields about 200,000 clones, 93% seen once. The sample comes from a study of T cell responses to AZD1222 COVID-19 vaccine. Study conclusions and caveats: Reportedly, nearly half the spike-specific TCRs target unmutated variant regions. Repertoire sampling happened only post peak T cell response. Among the donors, most were white British and more were female, and clonal diversity was possibly underestimated.

The chain carries TRBV24-1 and TRBJ2-2, with a tentative D call TRBD2 (6 bases). The sample here was peripheral blood, taken 28 days after the second AZD1222 dose. The TCR sequence derives from an adult who received the AZD1222 COVID-19 vaccine. The CDR3 DNA is TGTGCCACCAGTGATTTGATTGCGGGGTTCGGGCACCGGGGAGCTGTTTTT. It is translated as CATSDLIAGFGHRGAVF.